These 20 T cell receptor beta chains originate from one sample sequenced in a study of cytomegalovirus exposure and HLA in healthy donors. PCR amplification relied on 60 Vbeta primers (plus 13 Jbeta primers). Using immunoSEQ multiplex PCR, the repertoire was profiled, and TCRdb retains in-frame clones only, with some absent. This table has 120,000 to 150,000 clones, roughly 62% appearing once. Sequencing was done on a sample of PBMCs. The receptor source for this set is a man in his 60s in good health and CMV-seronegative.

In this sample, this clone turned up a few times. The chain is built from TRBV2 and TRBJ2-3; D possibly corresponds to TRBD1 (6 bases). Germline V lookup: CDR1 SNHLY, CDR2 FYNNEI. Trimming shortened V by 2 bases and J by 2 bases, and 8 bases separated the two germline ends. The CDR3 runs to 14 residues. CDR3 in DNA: TGTGCCAGCAGTGAAACAGGGTACACAGATACGCAGTATTTT. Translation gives CASSETGYTDTQYF.

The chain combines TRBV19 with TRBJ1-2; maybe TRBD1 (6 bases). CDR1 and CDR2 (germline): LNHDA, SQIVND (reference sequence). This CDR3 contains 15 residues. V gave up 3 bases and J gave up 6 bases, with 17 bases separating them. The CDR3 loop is CASSIRPDSVDGYTF. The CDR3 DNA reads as TGTGCCAGTAGTATCCGTCCGGACAGCGTTGATGGCTACACCTTC.

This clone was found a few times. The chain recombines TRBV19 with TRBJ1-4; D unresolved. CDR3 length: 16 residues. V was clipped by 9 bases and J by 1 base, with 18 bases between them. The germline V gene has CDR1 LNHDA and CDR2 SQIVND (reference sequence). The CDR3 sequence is CASKTGDQVTNEKLFF. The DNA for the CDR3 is TGTGCCAGCAAAACGGGAGACCAAGTAACTAATGAAAAACTGTTTTTT.

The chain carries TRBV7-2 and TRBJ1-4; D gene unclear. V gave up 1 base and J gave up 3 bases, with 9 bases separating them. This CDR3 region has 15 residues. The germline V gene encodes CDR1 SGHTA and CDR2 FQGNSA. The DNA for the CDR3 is TGTGCCAGCAGCTTAGGAGGGAGCTCTAATGAAAAACTGTTTTTT. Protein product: CASSLGGSSNEKLFF. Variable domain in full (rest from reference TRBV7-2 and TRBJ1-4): GAGVSQSPSNKVTEKGKDVELRCDPISGHTALYWYRQSLGQGLEFLIYFQGNSAPDKSGLPSDRFSAERTGGSVSTLTIQRTQQEDSAVYLCASSLGGSSNEKLFFGSGTQLSVL.

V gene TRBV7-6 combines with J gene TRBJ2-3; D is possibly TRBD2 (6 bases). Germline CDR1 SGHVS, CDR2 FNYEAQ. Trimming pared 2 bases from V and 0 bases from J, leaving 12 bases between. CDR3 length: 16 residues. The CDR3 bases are TGTGCCAGCAGCTTACTGCTAGCGTCTAGCACAGATACGCAGTATTTT. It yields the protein CASSLLLASSTDTQYF.

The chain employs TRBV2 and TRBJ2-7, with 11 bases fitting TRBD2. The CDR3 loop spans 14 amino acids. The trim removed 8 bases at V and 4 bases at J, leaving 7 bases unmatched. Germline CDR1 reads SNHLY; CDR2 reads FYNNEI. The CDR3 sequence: CASRFGTSGYEQYF. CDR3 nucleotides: TGTGCCAGCCGATTCGGGACTAGCGGATACGAGCAGTACTTC.

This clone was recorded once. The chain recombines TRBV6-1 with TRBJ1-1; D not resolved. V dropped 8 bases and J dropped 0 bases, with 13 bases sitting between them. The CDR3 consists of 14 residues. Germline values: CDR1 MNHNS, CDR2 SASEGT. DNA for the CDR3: TGTGCCAGCCTCCGCCTATTTATGAACACTGAAGCTTTCTTT. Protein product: CASLRLFMNTEAFF.

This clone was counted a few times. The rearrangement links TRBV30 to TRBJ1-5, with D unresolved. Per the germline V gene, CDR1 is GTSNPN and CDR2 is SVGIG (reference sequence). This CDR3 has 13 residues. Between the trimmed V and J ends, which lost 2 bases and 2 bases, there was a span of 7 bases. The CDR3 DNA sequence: TGTGCCTGGAGTAACCAGGGCAATCAGCCCCAGCATTTT. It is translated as CAWSNQGNQPQHF.

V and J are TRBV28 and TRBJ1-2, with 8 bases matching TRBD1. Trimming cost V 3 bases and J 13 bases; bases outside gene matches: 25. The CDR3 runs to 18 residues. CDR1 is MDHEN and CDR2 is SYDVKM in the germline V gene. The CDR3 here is CASSFRDLSRQGIPMSTF. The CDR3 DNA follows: TGTGCCAGCAGTTTTCGAGACCTCTCTCGACAGGGGATCCCAATGTCCACCTTC.

The CDR3 DNA sequence: TGCGCCAGCAGCTATACCGGGACATTAATAACCTACGAGCAGTACTTC. Its protein is CASSYTGTLITYEQYF. This chain joins TRBV5-1 and TRBJ2-7, with D maybe TRBD1 (6 bases). The CDR3 has 16 residues. Germline CDR1 is SGHRS and CDR2 is YFSETQ. V was cut by 3 bases and J by 2 bases, with 18 bases left in between.

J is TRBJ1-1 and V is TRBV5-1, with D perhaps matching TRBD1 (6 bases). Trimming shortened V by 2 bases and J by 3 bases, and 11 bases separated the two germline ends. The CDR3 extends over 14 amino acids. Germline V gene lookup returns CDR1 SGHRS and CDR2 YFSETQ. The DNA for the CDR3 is TGCGCCAGCAGCTTAACGGGGGGCGACACTGAAGCTTTCTTT. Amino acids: CASSLTGGDTEAFF.

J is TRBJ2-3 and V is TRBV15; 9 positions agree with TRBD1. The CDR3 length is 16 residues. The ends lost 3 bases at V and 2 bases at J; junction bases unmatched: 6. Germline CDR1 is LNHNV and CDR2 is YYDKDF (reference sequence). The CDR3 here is CATSRGGTGYTDTQYF. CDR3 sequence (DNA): TGTGCCACCAGCAGGGGCGGGACAGGGTACACAGATACGCAGTATTTT.

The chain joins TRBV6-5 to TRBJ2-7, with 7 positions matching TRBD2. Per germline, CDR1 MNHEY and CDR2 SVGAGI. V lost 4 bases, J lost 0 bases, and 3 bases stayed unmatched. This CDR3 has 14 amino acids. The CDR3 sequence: CASSSSGDSYEQYF. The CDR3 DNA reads TGTGCCAGCAGTTCCAGCGGGGACTCCTACGAGCAGTACTTC.

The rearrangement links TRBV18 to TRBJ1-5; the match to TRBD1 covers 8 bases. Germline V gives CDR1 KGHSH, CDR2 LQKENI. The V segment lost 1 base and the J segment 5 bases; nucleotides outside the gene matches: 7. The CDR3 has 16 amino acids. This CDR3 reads CASSPRGQVGDQPQHF. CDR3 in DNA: TGTGCCAGCTCACCACGGGGACAGGTGGGGGATCAGCCCCAGCATTTT.

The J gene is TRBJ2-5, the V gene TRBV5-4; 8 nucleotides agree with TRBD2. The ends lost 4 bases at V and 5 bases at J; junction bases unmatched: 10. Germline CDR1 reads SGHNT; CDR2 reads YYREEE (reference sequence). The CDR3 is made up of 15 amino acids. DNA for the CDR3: TGTGCCAGCAGCGATCCGGGACTAGGGGGGGAGACCCAGTACTTC. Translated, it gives CASSDPGLGGETQYF.

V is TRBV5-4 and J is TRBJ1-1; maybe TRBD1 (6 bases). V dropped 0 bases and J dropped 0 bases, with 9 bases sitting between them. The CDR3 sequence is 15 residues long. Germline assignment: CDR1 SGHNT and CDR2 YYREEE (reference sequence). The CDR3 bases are TGTGCCAGCAGCTTGGAGGGACACTTGAACACTGAAGCTTTCTTT. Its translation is CASSLEGHLNTEAFF.

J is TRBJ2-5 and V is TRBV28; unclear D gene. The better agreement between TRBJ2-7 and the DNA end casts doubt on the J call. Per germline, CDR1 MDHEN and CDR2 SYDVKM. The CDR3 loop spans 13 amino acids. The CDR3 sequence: CASRLTSSYEQYF. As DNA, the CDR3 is TGTGCCAGCCGCCTTACGAGCTCCTACGAGCAGTACTTC.

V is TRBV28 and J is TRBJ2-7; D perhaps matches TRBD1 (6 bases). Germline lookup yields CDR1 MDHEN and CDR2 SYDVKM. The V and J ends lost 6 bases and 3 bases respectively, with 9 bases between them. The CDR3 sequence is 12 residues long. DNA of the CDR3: TGTGCCAGCAGGTTACAGGGCTACGAGCAGTACTTC. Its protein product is CASRLQGYEQYF.

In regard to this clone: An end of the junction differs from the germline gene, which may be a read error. This CDR3 reads CASTLATADTQYF. The CDR3 nucleotides read TGCGCCAGCACCTTGGCGACAGCAGATACGCAGTATTTT. V usage is TRBV5-1 and J usage is TRBJ2-3; D might be TRBD1 (5 bases). Germline V gives CDR1 SGHRS, CDR2 YFSETQ. This CDR3 spans 13 amino acids. Combining the CDR3 with reference TRBV5-1 and TRBJ2-3 gives the whole variable domain KAGVTQTPRYLIKTRGQQVTLSCSPISGHRSVSWYQQTPGQGLQFLFEYFSETQRNKGNFPGRFSGRQFSNSRSEMNVSTLELGDSALYLCASTLATADTQYFGPGTRLTVL.

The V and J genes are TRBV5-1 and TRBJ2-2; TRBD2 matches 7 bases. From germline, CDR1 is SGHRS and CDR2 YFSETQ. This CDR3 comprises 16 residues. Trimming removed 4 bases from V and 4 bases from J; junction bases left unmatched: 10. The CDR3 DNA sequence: TGCGCCAGCAGCCATACTAGCGCAGTAGCCACCGGGGAGCTGTTTTTT. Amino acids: CASSHTSAVATGELFF.